This passage covers 8 T cell receptor beta chains from one sample sequenced in a study of blood T cell repertoires in COVID-19. The protocol was immunoSEQ multiplex PCR, while the TCRdb copy is restricted to in-frame clones and leaves out a portion. The table records about 250,000 clones, approximately 86% of them present only once. Sequencing was performed on peripheral blood. Receptors originate from a man aged 80 or over with acute or convalescent COVID-19.

The chain has TRBV28 and TRBJ1-5, with 7 nucleotides matching TRBD1. Germline lookup yields CDR1 MDHEN and CDR2 SYDVKM. The CDR3 has 16 residues. Losses at the gene ends were 6 bases for V and 2 bases for J; bases not matched to a gene: 10. CDR3 coding DNA: TGTGCCAGCAGCTCCCACAGGGGACGGGGCAATCAGCCCCAGCATTTT. It specifies CASSSHRGRGNQPQHF.

The genes are TRBV6-1 and TRBJ1-2; a weak D match, TRBD1 (6 bases). The CDR3 runs 15 residues. Germline assignment: CDR1 MNHNS and CDR2 SASEGT. With 2 bases removed from V and 4 bases from J, the gap between germline ends came to 14 bases. CDR3 amino acids: CASSENRGALYGYTF. The CDR3 DNA follows: TGTGCCAGCAGTGAAAATCGGGGGGCCCTCTATGGCTACACCTTC.

This sequence joins TRBV4-3 and TRBJ1-2, with a possible D match to TRBD1 (6 bases). This CDR3 spans 13 amino acids. V was trimmed by 0 bases and J by 5 bases, leaving 7 bases between them. Germline-derived CDR1 and CDR2 are LGHNA and YSLEER. DNA of the CDR3: TGCGCCAGCAGCCAAGATAGGGGGTATGGCTACACCTTC. Amino acids: CASSQDRGYGYTF.

As to this clone: Other DNA sequences from this sample encode an identical CDR3 as well. The CDR3 here is CASSLGRGETQYF. CDR3 bases: TGTGCCAGCAGCTTGGGCAGGGGAGAGACCCAGTACTTC. The V and J genes are TRBV7-2 and TRBJ2-5; a weak D match, TRBD1 (6 bases). Trimming removed 3 bases at V and 4 bases at J, with 9 bases between. CDR1 is SGHTA and CDR2 is FQGNSA in the germline V gene. This CDR3 is built from 13 residues.

CDR3 DNA: TGTGCCAGCAGTTGGGCTTCCCAGAACACTGAAGCTTTCTTT. Amino acids: CASSWASQNTEAFF. The chain has TRBV7-8 and TRBJ1-1; D unclear. V was cut by 6 bases and J by 1 base, with 12 bases left in between. Germline assignment: CDR1 SGHVS and CDR2 FQNEAQ. This CDR3 is built from 14 residues. Variable domain in full (rest from reference TRBV7-8 and TRBJ1-1): GAGVSQSPRYKVAKRGQDVALRCDPISGHVSLFWYQQALGQGPEFLTYFQNEAQLDKSGLPSDRFFAERPEGSVSTLKIQRTQQEDSAVYLCASSWASQNTEAFFGQGTRLTVV.

The chain employs TRBV5-6 and TRBJ2-5; D ambiguous. Trimming removed 0 bases from V and 0 bases from J, with 6 bases in between. This CDR3 is 14 amino acids long. The germline V gene has CDR1 SGHDT and CDR2 YYEEEE. The CDR3 coding sequence is TGTGCCAGCAGCTTGGTGGGCCACCAAGAGACCCAGTACTTC. Protein product: CASSLVGHQETQYF.

The V gene is TRBV12-5, the J gene TRBJ1-2; maybe TRBD1 (5 bases). Trimming removed 0 bases from V and 4 bases from J, with 12 bases in between. CDR1 LGHNT and CDR2 FRNRAP come from the germline V gene. This CDR3 contains 15 residues. CDR3 residues: CASGLVQRQLYGYTF. Here the CDR3 DNA reads TGTGCTAGTGGTTTGGTACAAAGACAGCTCTATGGCTACACCTTC.

CDR3 region: CAWYLRDTGEGNTEAFF. The CDR3 DNA reads TGTGCCTGGTATTTACGTGACACAGGGGAAGGGAACACTGAAGCTTTCTTT. The chain has TRBV30 and TRBJ1-1, with 7 bases lining up with TRBD1. The length of the CDR3 is 17 residues. The V segment lost 5 bases and the J segment 1 base; nucleotides outside the gene matches: 16. In germline, CDR1 is GTSNPN, CDR2 SVGIG (reference sequence).